This passage covers 2 T cell receptor beta chains from one sample sequenced in a study of CD8+CD57+ T cells in acquired aplastic anemia. Genomic DNA was employed as the template in profiling TCR beta VDJ and CDR3. TCRdb recomputed calls from the reads with MiXCR, one row per CDR3 protein. The repertoire consists of about 210,000 distinct CDR3 sequences, with almost 35% occurring once and the leading ten covering around 1.1%. Sequencing input: sorted CD4+, CD8+, or CD8+CD57+ T cells (not recorded which) from PBMCs. The receptors here all came from a human donor in good health, serving as a control.

At least ten counts were recorded for this clonotype. The rearrangement uses TRBV19 and TRBJ1-2; D call uncertain. This CDR3 has 15 amino acids. The V end lost 3 bases, the J end lost 4 bases, and 15 bases lay between the germline ends. Germline CDR1 is LNHDA and CDR2 is SQIVND (reference sequence). In DNA, the CDR3 is TGTGCCAGTAGTATGCGCGGTGTAAGCCTCTATGGCTACACCTTC. Translation gives CASSMRGVSLYGYTF.

The chain uses TRBV20-1 and TRBJ2-2, with 8 bases fitting TRBD1. The V gene end was trimmed by 3 bases and the J gene end by 7 bases; junction bases not matched to a gene: 10. CDR3 length: 15 amino acids. Germline CDR1 is DFQATT and CDR2 is SNEGSKA (reference sequence). In nucleotides, the CDR3 is TGCAGTGCTAGGCCCTTGGACAGGGCCGGCGGGGAGCTGTTTTTT. Residues: CSARPLDRAGGELFF.